This is a list of T cell receptor beta chains from one sample in a study of T cell repertoires in cytomegalovirus infection. TCRdb fed the reads into MiXCR, producing one record per CDR3 protein. Of fewer than 550,000 distinct CDR3 sequences listed, approximately 30% are singletons. The sample taken for sequencing was PBMCs. The origin of the receptors is a human donor in good health (CMV status not recorded). Some clones in this sample may be carry-over from other donors' samples. Each CDR3 is given with its conserved first and last residue. A D gene is named only where the DNA matches it firmly. Clone size is stated in some rows and not others, as once, few, many or a class when expanded.

NA	TRBJ2-5	TRBV7-6	NA	CASSSHGTLLQETQYF	TGTGCCAGCAGCAGTCATGGGACCCTCCTCCAAGAGACCCAGTACTTC
NA	TRBJ2-6	TRBV4-3	NA	CASSQAGQISGANVLTF	TGCGCCAGCAGCCAAGCCGGACAGATCTCTGGGGCCAACGTCCTGACTTTC
few	TRBJ1-2	TRBV4-3	NA	CASSQGDGTNYGYTF	TGCGCCAGCAGCCAAGGGGACGGAACTAACTATGGCTACACCTTC
NA	TRBJ2-6	TRBV6-5	NA	CATSRDPGANVLTF	TGTGCCACCTCCAGGGATCCTGGGGCCAACGTCCTGACTTTC
NA	TRBJ2-2	TRBV2	NA	CASSDTLRTGELFF	TGTGCCAGCAGTGACACCCTAAGGACCGGGGAGCTGTTTTTT
NA	TRBJ2-3	TRBV6-5	NA	CASNTLRASAPDTQYF	TGTGCCAGCAACACACTCCGGGCCTCGGCTCCAGATACGCAGTATTTT
many	TRBJ2-3	TRBV7-2	NA	CASTIPGRTDTQYF	TGTGCCAGCACAATCCCCGGCCGCACAGATACGCAGTATTTT
many	TRBJ2-2	TRBV12-3/TRBV12-4	TRBD2	CASCSGGKSGELFF	TGTGCCAGCTGTAGCGGGGGGAAGAGCGGGGAGCTGTTTTTT
few	TRBJ1-2	TRBV19	TRBD1	CASDRGTGYTF	TGTGCCAGCGACAGGGGGACTGGCTACACCTTC
medium-sized	TRBJ2-1	TRBV7-8	TRBD2	CASSLRDYSNNEQFF	TGTGCCAGCAGCCTTCGGGACTACTCGAACAATGAGCAGTTCTTC
NA	TRBJ2-5	TRBV7-3	NA	CASSFGGARETQYF	TGTGCCAGCAGCTTCGGAGGGGCACGGGAGACCCAGTACTTC
few	TRBJ2-1	TRBV7-9	NA	CASSYRGLVYNEQFF	TGTGCCAGCAGCTACAGGGGACTTGTGTACAATGAGCAGTTCTTC
NA	TRBJ1-2	TRBV5-1	NA	CASSLSAAPNYGYTF	TGCGCCAGCAGCTTGTCTGCAGCGCCTAACTATGGCTACACCTTC
NA	TRBJ2-7	TRBV18	TRBD2	CASSPLTLAGGLYEQYF	TGTGCCAGCTCACCACTGACACTAGCGGGGGGGCTCTACGAGCAGTACTTC
NA	TRBJ1-2	TRBV5-1	NA	CASSQQLNYGYTF	TGCGCCAGCAGCCAACAGTTAAACTATGGCTACACCTTC
NA	TRBJ1-5	TRBV6-2/TRBV6-3	NA	CASSYGAKSTSNQPQHF	TGTGCCAGCAGTTACGGGGCAAAGAGTACTAGCAATCAGCCCCAGCATTTT
NA	TRBJ2-3	TRBV6-1	NA	CASSERQSSYYTDTQYF	TGTGCCAGCAGTGAAAGACAGTCCTCCTACTACACAGATACGCAGTATTTT
NA	TRBJ1-2	TRBV12-3/TRBV12-4	NA	CASRPHGTNYGYTF	TGTGCCAGCAGACCGCACGGGACTAACTATGGCTACACCTTC
NA	TRBJ1-2	TRBV6-6	TRBD1	CASSYSTGNYGCTF	TGTGCCAGCAGTTACTCGACAGGGAATTATGGCTGCACCTTC
NA	TRBJ2-3	TRBV4-1	NA	CASSQAGRSSADTQYF	TGCGCCAGCAGCCAAGCAGGAAGGAGTTCGGCAGATACGCAGTATTTT
NA	TRBJ2-4	TRBV24-1	NA	CATSDPDLGVNIQYF	TGTGCCACCAGTGACCCGGACTTGGGGGTAAACATTCAGTACTTC
few	TRBJ2-1	TRBV20-1	NA	CSANQEGEQFF	TGCAGTGCTAATCAAGAGGGTGAGCAGTTCTTC
many	TRBJ1-6	TRBV6-5	TRBD1	CASSYERFVTGISPLHF	TGTGCCAGCAGTTACGAACGGTTTGTGACAGGGATCTCACCCCTCCACTTT
many	TRBJ2-3	TRBV7-2	TRBD2	CASSSARGGITDTQYF	TGTGCCAGCAGCTCAGCTCGGGGGGGGATCACAGATACGCAGTATTTT
few	TRBJ1-5	TRBV20-1	NA	CSAPRGTQPQHF	TGCAGTGCCCCGCGCGGGACTCAGCCCCAGCATTTT
NA	TRBJ2-5	TRBV5-6	NA	CASSLDGGAGWETQYF	TGTGCCAGCAGCTTAGATGGGGGCGCCGGTTGGGAGACCCAGTACTTC
many	TRBJ1-3	TRBV11-2	NA	CASSLGGTGNTIYF	TGTGCCAGCAGCTTGGGGGGAACCGGAAACACCATATATTTT
NA	TRBJ1-1	TRBV7-2	NA	CASSSRDEAFF	TGTGCCAGCAGCTCTAGGGACGAAGCTTTCTTT
few	TRBJ2-1	TRBV11-2	NA	CASSLVKGEQFF	TGTGCCAGCAGCTTAGTTAAGGGGGAGCAGTTCTTC
few	TRBJ1-2	TRBV11-2	NA	CASSLAKGTFRSGYTF	TGTGCCAGCAGCTTGGCCAAAGGGACTTTCCGGAGTGGCTACACCTTC
NA	TRBJ1-2	TRBV7-8	TRBD1	CASSLGGTAAGYGYTF	TGTGCCAGCAGCTTAGGAGGGACAGCCGCTGGGTATGGCTACACCTTC
many	TRBJ2-3	TRBV6-5	NA	CASSYGRSHTDTQYF	TGTGCCAGCAGTTACGGGCGGAGTCACACAGATACGCAGTATTTT
NA	TRBJ2-1	TRBV29-1	NA	CSVARVGVEQFF	TGCAGCGTTGCAAGGGTTGGCGTGGAGCAGTTCTTC
few	TRBJ2-7	TRBV27	NA	CASSTGTLYEQYF	TGTGCCAGCAGTACCGGGACCCTCTACGAGCAGTACTTC
few	TRBJ2-5	TRBV29-1	TRBD1	CSVEQGVQETQYF	TGCAGCGTTGAACAGGGGGTTCAAGAGACCCAGTACTTC
NA	TRBJ1-6	TRBV28	NA	CASSPLTPSSPLHF	TGTGCCAGCTCGCCACTTACCCCAAGTTCACCCCTCCACTTT
few	TRBJ1-1	TRBV6-2/TRBV6-3	NA	CASSPGRLLPDEAFF	TGTGCCAGCAGCCCCGGTCGATTACTCCCCGATGAAGCTTTCTTT
NA	TRBJ2-5	TRBV6-2/TRBV6-3	TRBD2	CASRVGLAGGLETQYF	TGTGCCAGCAGGGTCGGACTAGCGGGGGGGCTGGAGACCCAGTACTTC
many	TRBJ2-1	TRBV4-1	TRBD2	CASSQGTGTSAFNEQFF	TGCGCCAGCAGCCAAGGAACCGGGACTAGTGCGTTTAATGAGCAGTTCTTC
NA	TRBJ1-2	TRBV6-5	TRBD1	CASSYLNNRDSYGYTF	TGTGCCAGCAGTTACCTAAACAACCGGGACAGTTATGGCTACACCTTC
NA	TRBJ2-1	TRBV19	TRBD1	CASSIRQGDYNEQFF	TGTGCCAGTAGTATCAGGCAGGGGGACTACAATGAGCAGTTCTTC
few	TRBJ1-2	TRBV20-1	NA	CSDSTAGGGYTF	TGCAGTGATTCAACGGCGGGGGGTGGCTACACCTTC
few	TRBJ1-4	TRBV24-1	TRBD1	CATSDPTTGRDEKLFF	TGTGCCACCAGTGACCCGACGACAGGGAGGGATGAAAAACTGTTTTTT
few	TRBJ1-2	TRBV12-3/TRBV12-4	NA	CASSLRSGANYGYTF	TGTGCCAGCAGTTTAAGGTCAGGCGCGAACTATGGCTACACCTTC
NA	TRBJ2-1	TRBV28	TRBD2	CASSLRGGVYNEQFF	TGTGCCAGCAGTTTGCGCGGGGGGGTTTACAATGAGCAGTTCTTC